This T cell receptor (beta chain) was profiled in a study of CD8 T cells in ankylosing spondylitis. This clonotype turned up a few times. Its cognate antigen is unknown. V gave up 4 bases and J gave up 1 base; unmatched junction bases: 10. The CDR3 has 17 amino acids. Germline V gene sequence: CDR1 SGHAT, CDR2 FQNNGV. Whole-study results and caveats: Ankylosing spondylitis blood seemed to carry a telltale TCR beta motif made of about 8 highly homologous variants. Several of the motif variants were reported before in synovial fluid and blood from reactive arthritis.

TCRdb independently ran MiXCR on the 5' RACE reads; one entry per CDR3 protein. Of roughly 440,000 distinct CDR3 sequences in the sample, about a sixth were seen once. Sequencing was carried out using blood, either unsorted or a sorted T cell fraction (not recorded which). The receptor comes from a male donor with ankylosing spondylitis. The rearrangement links TRBV11-2 to TRBJ1-3; TRBD1 matches 7 bases. The CDR3 loop reads CASSSGQLIPSGNTIYF. In DNA form, the CDR3 reads TGTGCCAGCAGCTCGGGACAGCTTATACCTTCTGGAAACACCATATATTTT.